This T cell receptor beta chain was recorded in a study of blood T cell repertoires in COVID-19. Across the study: Sites across the United States, Italy and Spain contributed samples from acute and convalescent COVID-19. PBMCs, B-cell-depleted T cells, or T cells provided the cDNA or gDNA that made up the material.

Per germline, CDR1 LNHDA and CDR2 SQIVND (reference sequence). The CDR3 is 17 amino acids. Germline trimming cut 6 bases from V and 5 bases from J; bases unmatched to any gene: 12. Authors' processing steps: Reference gene primer amplification in the assay estimated nucleated cell counts. The assay was immunoSEQ multiplex PCR, and TCRdb's table has in-frame clones only and misses some. V, J and clone size were drawn from that table, and D and trimming were deduced from the DNA. This table holds 150,000 to 200,000 clones, over 75% found once. Sequences were obtained from peripheral blood. The receptor was isolated from a man in his fifties with acute or convalescent COVID-19. The chain couples TRBV19 to TRBJ2-2, with 10 bases fitting TRBD2. The CDR3 here is CASSPRPLAGVTGELFF. The CDR3 nucleotides read TGTGCCAGTAGCCCCCGCCCCCTAGCGGGAGTGACCGGGGAGCTGTTTTTT. Together with reference TRBV19 and TRBJ2-2, the CDR3 gives the full variable domain: DGGITQSPKYLFRKEGQNVTLSCEQNLNHDAMYWYRQDPGQGLRLIYYSQIVNDFQKGDIAEGYSVSREKKESFPLTVTSAQKNPTAFYLCASSPRPLAGVTGELFFGEGSRLTVL.